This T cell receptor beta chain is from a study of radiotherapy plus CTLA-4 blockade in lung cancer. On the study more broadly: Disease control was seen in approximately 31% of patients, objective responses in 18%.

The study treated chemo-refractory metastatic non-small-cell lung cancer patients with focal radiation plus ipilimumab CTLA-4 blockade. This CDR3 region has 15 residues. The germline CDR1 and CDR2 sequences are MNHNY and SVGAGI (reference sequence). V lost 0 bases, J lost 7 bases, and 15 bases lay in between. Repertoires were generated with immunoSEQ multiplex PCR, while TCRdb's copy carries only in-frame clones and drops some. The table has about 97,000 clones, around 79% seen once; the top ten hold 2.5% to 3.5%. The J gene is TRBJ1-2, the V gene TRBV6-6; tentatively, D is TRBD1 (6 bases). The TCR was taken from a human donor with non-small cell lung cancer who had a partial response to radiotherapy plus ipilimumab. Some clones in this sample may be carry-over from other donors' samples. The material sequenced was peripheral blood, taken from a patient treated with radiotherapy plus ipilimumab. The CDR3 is CASSYSNQGTGGYTF. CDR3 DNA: TGTGCCAGCAGTTACTCGAACCAGGGGACCGGTGGCTACACCTTC.